This T cell receptor beta chain was identified in a study of T-cell reconstitution after alpha-beta-depleted transplantation in children. J gave up 6 bases and V 0 bases, and 2 bases lay outside the gene matches. The CDR3 sequence is 16 residues long. The V gene's germline CDR1 is ENHRY and CDR2 SYGVKD. Study observations and caveats: The origin of alpha-beta T cells about two months after transplant was reportedly several hundred expanded graft clones.

Molecular barcoding with unique molecular identifiers was used for the TCRbeta library. In TCRdb, the PCR reads were re-called with MiXCR into one record per CDR3 protein. In the table there are roughly 420,000 distinct CDR3 sequences, about 17% of which are singletons. Only a few counts were recorded for this clonotype. Its matching antigen is unknown. Sequenced here: PBMCs, mostly from graft donor cells, sampled 360 days after TCRalphabeta/CD19-depleted stem cell transplant. The source of this sequence is a boy less than two years old who had a stem cell transplant for Wiskott-Aldrich syndrome, so the T cells may come from the graft donor. The genes are TRBV10-3 and TRBJ1-6, with 10 bases that match TRBD1. CDR3 residues: CAISESGQGVNSPLHF. The CDR3 DNA is TGTGCCATCAGTGAGTCCGGACAGGGGGTTAATTCACCCCTCCACTTT.